These T cell receptor beta chains were read from a single sample in a study of OX40 agonist ivuxolimab in advanced cancers. Clones were sequenced by immunoSEQ multiplex PCR, and TCRdb holds only the in-frame ones, with some missing. The sample has 15,000 to 20,000 clones; about nine tenths are singletons. The sample consisted of CD4+ or CD8+ T cells sorted from blood, taken in a trial of the OX40 agonist ivuxolimab. These receptor sequences come from an adult with an advanced solid tumor such as melanoma, head and neck, liver or kidney cancer. Both conserved end residues are part of each CDR3. Each record gives: V gene, D gene, J gene, CDR3 DNA, CDR3 protein. A D gene is named only where the DNA matches it firmly.

TRBV28	.	TRBJ2-1	TGTGCCAGCAGTTCTCTAGCCCCCTATGATGAGCAGTTCTTC	CASSSLAPYDEQFF
TRBV7-9	.	TRBJ2-1	TGTGCCAGCAGCAGGATAACACCCCTTGAGCAGTTCTTC	CASSRITPLEQFF
TRBV13	TRBD2	TRBJ2-7	TGTGCCAGCAGCCGAGGGACTAGCGACATCTACGAGCAGTACTTC	CASSRGTSDIYEQYF
TRBV11-3	TRBD2	TRBJ2-3	TGTGCCAGCAGCTCTTCTCCGGGACTAGCGGGAGGGTACGCAGATACGCAGTATTTT	CASSSSPGLAGGYADTQYF
TRBV28	.	TRBJ2-7	TGTGCCAGCAGTGAGAGCGGAACCTACGAGCAGTACTTC	CASSESGTYEQYF
TRBV27	.	TRBJ2-7	TGTGCCAGCAGTTTAGGAGGGCCCCTCCACGAGCAGTACTTC	CASSLGGPLHEQYF
TRBV6-5	.	TRBJ2-7	TGTGCCAGCAGACCGCTTGGGGTCTACGAGCAGTACTTC	CASRPLGVYEQYF
TRBV2	.	TRBJ1-1	TGTGCCAGCAGCTTCGAGCGTCTGGAAGCTTTCTTT	CASSFERLEAFF
TRBV6-1	TRBD1	TRBJ2-5	TGTGCCAGCAGCGAGAGCCCCGGACAGGGTGGGCCCCAGTACTTC	CASSESPGQGGPQYF
TRBV27	TRBD1	TRBJ1-5	TGTGCCAGCAGTATCGGGACAGGGTTTGGCAATCAGCCCCAGCATTTT	CASSIGTGFGNQPQHF
TRBV11-1	TRBD2	TRBJ2-7	TGTGCCAGCAGCCCCCACCCCGGGACTAGCGTCGAGCAGTACTTC	CASSPHPGTSVEQYF
TRBV7-6	.	TRBJ2-1	TGTGCCAGCAGCTTAGGGAACTCCCCCGGCTATGAGCAGTTCTTC	CASSLGNSPGYEQFF
TRBV5-1	.	TRBJ2-2	TGCGCCAGCAGCTCGAGCGGGTCCGGGGAGCTGTTTTTT	CASSSSGSGELFF
TRBV27	.	TRBJ1-2	TGTGCCAGCAGTTTGGCGGGGCACACGAATGGCTACACCTTC	CASSLAGHTNGYTF
TRBV5-1	TRBD2	TRBJ2-1	TGCGCCAGCAGCTTGGAGACTAGCGGATACAATGAGCAGTTCTTC	CASSLETSGYNEQFF
TRBV27	.	TRBJ2-7	TGTGCCAGCAGTTTCTCCACTAGAACCGAGCAGTACTTC	CASSFSTRTEQYF
TRBV7-3	TRBD1	TRBJ2-1	TGTGCCAGCAGCTGGACAGGGTCTGAGCGGCGGGAGCAGTTCTTC	CASSWTGSERREQFF
TRBV4-3	.	TRBJ1-6	TGCGCCAGCAGCCAAGGAGGCAGGGTCTTATTTAATTCACCCCTCCACTTT	CASSQGGRVLFNSPLHF
TRBV21-1	.	TRBJ2-1	TGTGCCAGCAGCACCCGCCTCGGGGAGCAGTTCTTC	CASSTRLGEQFF
TRBV6-6	.	TRBJ2-7	TGTGCCAGCACCGACAGCAGGGGCGGTGACGAGCAGTACTTC	CASTDSRGGDEQYF